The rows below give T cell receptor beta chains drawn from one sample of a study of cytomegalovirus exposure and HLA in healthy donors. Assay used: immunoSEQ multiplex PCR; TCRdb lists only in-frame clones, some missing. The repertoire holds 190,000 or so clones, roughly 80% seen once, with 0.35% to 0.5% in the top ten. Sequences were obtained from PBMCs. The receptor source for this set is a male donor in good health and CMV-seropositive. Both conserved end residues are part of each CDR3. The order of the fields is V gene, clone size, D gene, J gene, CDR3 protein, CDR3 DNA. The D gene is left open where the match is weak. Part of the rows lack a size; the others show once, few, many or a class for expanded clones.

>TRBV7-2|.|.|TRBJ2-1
CASSIGTNNYNEQFF
TGTGCCAGCAGCATCGGGACAAATAACTACAATGAGCAGTTCTTC
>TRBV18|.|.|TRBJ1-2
CASSPAGLGNGYTF
TGTGCCAGCTCACCAGCGGGACTCGGAAATGGCTACACCTTC
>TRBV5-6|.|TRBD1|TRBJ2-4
CASSFSQGVDIQYF
TGTGCCAGCAGCTTTTCGCAGGGGGTAGACATTCAGTACTTC
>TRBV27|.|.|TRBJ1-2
CASSPRARGDGYTF
TGTGCCAGCAGTCCTCGGGCCAGGGGAGATGGCTACACCTTC
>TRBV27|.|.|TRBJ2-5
CASSHVWGGTQYF
TGTGCCAGCAGCCATGTCTGGGGAGGGACCCAGTACTTC
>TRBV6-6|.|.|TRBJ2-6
CASSDGGSGANVLTF
TGTGCCAGCAGTGACGGGGGTTCTGGGGCCAACGTCCTGACTTTC
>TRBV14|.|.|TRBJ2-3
CASSPSAGATDTQYF
TGTGCCAGCAGCCCCTCGGCGGGTGCCACAGATACGCAGTATTTT
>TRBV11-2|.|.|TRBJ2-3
CASSPWLQDTQYF
TGTGCCAGCAGCCCCTGGCTCCAAGATACGCAGTATTTT
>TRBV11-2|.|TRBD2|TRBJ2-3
CASSPGTSGRADTQYF
TGTGCCAGCAGCCCCGGGACTAGCGGGAGGGCAGATACGCAGTATTTT
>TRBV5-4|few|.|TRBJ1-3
CAIPSVSGNTIYF
TGTGCCATCCCGTCCGTCTCTGGAAACACCATATATTTT
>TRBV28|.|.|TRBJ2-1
CASSLGLPAEQFF
TGTGCCAGCAGTTTGGGACTTCCCGCGGAGCAGTTCTTC
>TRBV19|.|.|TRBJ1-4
CASNKLGHHEKLFF
TGTGCCAGTAACAAGCTGGGACATCATGAAAAACTGTTTTTT
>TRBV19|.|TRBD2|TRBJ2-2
CASMSGGNTGELFF
TGTGCCAGTATGAGCGGGGGTAACACCGGGGAGCTGTTTTTT
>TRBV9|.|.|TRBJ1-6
CASSPAGQMSSYNSPLHF
TGTGCCAGCAGCCCCGCCGGACAGATGAGCTCCTATAATTCACCCCTCCACTTT
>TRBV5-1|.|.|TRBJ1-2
CASSPGNIYGYTF
TGCGCCAGCAGCCCGGGGAACATCTATGGCTACACCTTC
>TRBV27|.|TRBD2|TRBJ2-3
CASSSRLAGGTDTQYF
TGTGCCAGCAGTTCCAGACTAGCGGGAGGGACAGATACGCAGTATTTT
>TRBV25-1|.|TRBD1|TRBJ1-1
CASSEWKGQGATPTEAFF
TGTGCCAGCAGTGAATGGAAAGGACAGGGGGCGACCCCAACTGAAGCTTTCTTT
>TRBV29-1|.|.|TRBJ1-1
CSVLAPGAFF
TGCAGCGTTCTCGCCCCTGGCGCTTTCTTT